Listed below are T cell receptor beta chains from one sample, sequenced in a study of CD8 T cells in Susac syndrome. TCRdb re-called the immunoSEQ multiplex PCR reads with MiXCR, one entry per CDR3 protein. The sample lists more than 100,000 distinct CDR3 sequences, roughly 94% occurring once. The sequenced material came from CD8+ T cells from PBMCs. All receptors come from a human donor with Susac syndrome. CDR3s include the opening cysteine and the closing phenylalanine or tryptophan. Fields, in order: D gene, clone size, J gene, V gene, CDR3 DNA, CDR3 protein. D genes are given only for firm matches. The size of a clone is reported for some rows only, either as once, few or many, or as a class for expanded clones.

d_gene: -
abundance: once
j_gene: TRBJ2-4
v_gene: TRBV7-3
CDR3nt: TGTGCCAGCAGCTTAGGAGGGTCCGAGGGAAACATTCAGTACTTC
CDR3aa: CASSLGGSEGNIQYF

d_gene: -
abundance: once
j_gene: TRBJ2-7
v_gene: TRBV6-5
CDR3nt: TGTGCCAGCAGTCTTAGCGCCGGAGGGGAGCAGTACTTC
CDR3aa: CASSLSAGGEQYF

d_gene: -
abundance: -
j_gene: TRBJ1-2
v_gene: TRBV20-1
CDR3nt: TGCAGTGCTAGAGACACAGGTGGCTACACCTTC
CDR3aa: CSARDTGGYTF

d_gene: -
abundance: -
j_gene: TRBJ2-7
v_gene: TRBV4-1
CDR3nt: TGCGCCAGCAGCCAAGGTCACGGTTCCTACGAGCAGTACTTC
CDR3aa: CASSQGHGSYEQYF

d_gene: TRBD1
abundance: -
j_gene: TRBJ2-7
v_gene: TRBV7-7
CDR3nt: TGTGCCAGCAGCTTAGGCTCAGGGGGCTTGTACGAGCAGTACTTC
CDR3aa: CASSLGSGGLYEQYF

d_gene: TRBD2
abundance: -
j_gene: TRBJ2-7
v_gene: TRBV29-1
CDR3nt: TGCAGCGCCCTAACTAGCGACGGCTACGAGCAGTACTTC
CDR3aa: CSALTSDGYEQYF

d_gene: -
abundance: -
j_gene: TRBJ1-4
v_gene: TRBV5-1
CDR3nt: TGCGCCAGCAGCCCCGGACGCGATGAAAAACTGTTTTTT
CDR3aa: CASSPGRDEKLFF

d_gene: TRBD2
abundance: once
j_gene: TRBJ2-3
v_gene: TRBV10-3
CDR3nt: TGTGCCATCAAACTAGCGGGCCCCGCGCCAAATACGCAGTATTTT
CDR3aa: CAIKLAGPAPNTQYF

d_gene: TRBD1
abundance: -
j_gene: TRBJ2-6
v_gene: TRBV4-3
CDR3nt: TGCGCCAGCAGCCAAGAAGCCGTAGACCGGGACAGGGGACCTGGGGCCAACGTCCTGACTTTC
CDR3aa: CASSQEAVDRDRGPGANVLTF

d_gene: TRBD1
abundance: -
j_gene: TRBJ2-1
v_gene: TRBV11-2
CDR3nt: TGTGCCAGCAGCTTCCCACCGGGCGGACAGGAATCCTATGAGCAGTTCTTC
CDR3aa: CASSFPPGGQESYEQFF

d_gene: TRBD1
abundance: -
j_gene: TRBJ2-7
v_gene: TRBV16
CDR3nt: TGTGCCAGCAGCCAGCAGGGGGCGCAGTACTTC
CDR3aa: CASSQQGAQYF

d_gene: -
abundance: -
j_gene: TRBJ1-5
v_gene: TRBV29-1
CDR3nt: TGCAGCGTCGCGCCAGGGTGGAATCAGCCCCAGCATTTT
CDR3aa: CSVAPGWNQPQHF

d_gene: -
abundance: -
j_gene: TRBJ2-3
v_gene: TRBV24-1
CDR3nt: TGTGCCACCAGTGATACAGGGTCAGAAGATACGCAGTATTTT
CDR3aa: CATSDTGSEDTQYF

d_gene: TRBD2
abundance: few
j_gene: TRBJ2-3
v_gene: TRBV12-3/TRBV12-4
CDR3nt: TGTGCCAGCAGTTTTAGCGGGGGCACAGATACGCAGTATTTT
CDR3aa: CASSFSGGTDTQYF

d_gene: -
abundance: -
j_gene: TRBJ2-5
v_gene: TRBV24-1
CDR3nt: TGTGCCACCAGTGATACAGAGACCCAGTACTTC
CDR3aa: CATSDTETQYF

d_gene: -
abundance: -
j_gene: TRBJ2-7
v_gene: TRBV19
CDR3nt: TGTGCCAGTAGTGATTGGGGGAGCTCCTACGAGCAGTACTTC
CDR3aa: CASSDWGSSYEQYF

d_gene: -
abundance: once
j_gene: TRBJ2-6
v_gene: TRBV14
CDR3nt: TGTGCCAGCAGCCAAGAGAAAGGGCCTGGGGCCAACGTCCTGACTTTC
CDR3aa: CASSQEKGPGANVLTF

d_gene: -
abundance: -
j_gene: TRBJ2-7
v_gene: TRBV11-2
CDR3nt: TGTGCCAGCAGCTACGAGACCGGACCTTCCTACGAGCAGTACTTC
CDR3aa: CASSYETGPSYEQYF